These 30 T cell receptor beta chains originate from one sample sequenced in a study of technical replicates of blood from four donors. Assay: immunoSEQ multiplex PCR; the TCRdb copy retains only in-frame clones and omits some. The repertoire holds about 80,000 clones, with approximately 97% as singletons. The sample taken for sequencing was T cells isolated from PBMCs. The receptors here all came from a human donor in good health.

The chain combines TRBV6-5 with TRBJ1-3, with D possibly matching TRBD1 (6 bases). Germline V gene data show CDR1 as MNHEY and CDR2 as SVGAGI. Trimming shortened V by 0 bases and J by 4 bases, and 10 bases separated the two germline ends. There are 15 residues in the CDR3. The CDR3 nucleotides are TGTGCCAGCAGTTACTCGGGGGCGAGGGGAAACACCATATATTTT. Amino acid sequence: CASSYSGARGNTIYF.

The CDR3: CASSQQETQYF. As DNA, the CDR3 is TGTGCCAGCAGCCAGCAAGAGACCCAGTACTTC. V and J are TRBV5-4 and TRBJ2-5; D gene ambiguous. This CDR3 contains 11 residues. Between the trimmed V and J ends, which lost 4 bases and 2 bases, there was a span of 3 bases. CDR1 is SGHNT, CDR2 YYREEE, per germline (reference sequence).

The chain joins TRBV6-4 to TRBJ2-1; the D gene is possibly TRBD1 (6 bases). Germline CDR1 and CDR2: MRHNA and SNTAGT. The CDR3 runs 14 residues. V was shortened by 7 bases and J by 5 bases, with 15 bases between the two germline ends. CDR3: CASNCTTGNNEQFF. For the CDR3, the DNA is TGTGCCAGCAACTGCACGACAGGCAACAATGAGCAGTTCTTC.

This chain connects TRBV28 to TRBJ1-1; D may be TRBD1 (6 bases). The CDR3 is 13 residues long. Germline CDR1 MDHEN, CDR2 SYDVKM. Trimming pared 4 bases from V and 6 bases from J, leaving 12 bases between. The CDR3 DNA reads as TGTGCCAGCAGTTGGACAGCAGGGGCTGAAGCTTTCTTT. Translating it yields CASSWTAGAEAFF.

This clone was recorded only once. The chain uses TRBV2 and TRBJ2-5, with 7 bases aligning to TRBD2. V shed 6 bases and J 5 bases; nucleotides not matched to a gene: 9. Germline V gene sequence: CDR1 SNHLY, CDR2 FYNNEI. This CDR3 region has 14 residues. The CDR3 is CASSGLGIWETQYF. In DNA form, the CDR3 reads TGTGCCAGCAGCGGACTAGGGATTTGGGAGACCCAGTACTTC.

This sequence joins TRBV11-2 and TRBJ1-2, with D tentatively TRBD1 (6 bases). Trimming pared 4 bases from V and 4 bases from J, leaving 10 bases between. CDR3 size: 13 residues. CDR1 is SGHAT and CDR2 is FQNNGV in the germline V gene. As DNA, the CDR3 is TGTGCCAGCAGCTACACCAGGGGCTATGGCTACACCTTC. The encoded protein is CASSYTRGYGYTF.

The chain combines TRBV25-1 with TRBJ2-2; D not certain. The germline gives CDR1 MGHDK, CDR2 SYGVNS. V was cut by 2 bases and J by 2 bases, with 9 bases left in between. This CDR3 has 15 residues. The CDR3 DNA sequence: TGTGCCAGCAGTGAAACCAGTCTTAACACCGGGGAGCTGTTTTTT. This sequence encodes CASSETSLNTGELFF.

The chain combines TRBV4-1 with TRBJ2-7; 8 bases are shared with TRBD2. This CDR3 has 15 amino acids. V lost 3 bases and J lost 3; bases outside the gene matches: 7. CDR1 is MGHRA, CDR2 YSYEKL, per germline. This chain's CDR3 is CASSQIAGRSYEQYF. CDR3 nucleotide sequence: TGCGCCAGCAGCCAGATAGCGGGACGAAGCTACGAGCAGTACTTC.

V gene TRBV7-9 combines with J gene TRBJ2-1, with no clear D. CDR3 length equals 11 residues. Germline values: CDR1 SEHNR, CDR2 FQNEAQ (reference sequence). Trimming left V 7 bases short and J 7 bases short, with 8 bases between. The CDR3 DNA reads as TGTGCCAGCATCCCTAGGAATGAGCAGTTCTTC. It codes for CASIPRNEQFF. Drawing the rest from reference TRBV7-9 and TRBJ2-1, the complete variable domain is DTGVSQNPRHKITKRGQNVTFRCDPISEHNRLYWYRQTLGQGPEFLTYFQNEAQLEKSRLLSDRFSAERPKGSFSTLEIQRTEQGDSAMYLCASIPRNEQFFGPGTRLTVL.

This chain uses TRBV4-1 with TRBJ2-3; 10 bases are a match to TRBD2. V was clipped by 4 bases and J by 0 bases; unmatched bases: 16. Germline V lookup: CDR1 MGHRA, CDR2 YSYEKL. The CDR3 is made up of 20 amino acids. The CDR3 bases are TGCGCCAGCAGCCTTCCCTTGAGGACTAGCGGAGCCTCTAGCACAGATACGCAGTATTTT. Translation: CASSLPLRTSGASSTDTQYF.

The V and J genes are TRBV6-5 and TRBJ2-3, with 12 bases fitting TRBD2. The CDR3 totals 16 residues. The J segment lost 1 base and the V segment lost 4 bases, leaving 3 bases of the junction unmatched. Germline loops: CDR1 MNHEY, CDR2 SVGAGI. The CDR3 region is CASSSLAGGGTDTQYF. CDR3 DNA: TGTGCCAGCAGTTCCCTAGCGGGAGGGGGCACAGATACGCAGTATTTT.

V and J are TRBV10-3 and TRBJ1-3, with TRBD1 as a possible D gene (6 bases). The CDR3 is made up of 14 amino acids. V was cut by 3 bases and J by 3 bases, with 9 bases left in between. Germline V gene data show CDR1 as ENHRY and CDR2 as SYGVKD. For the CDR3, the DNA is TGTGCCATCAGTGAAGGGGGATATGGAAACACCATATATTTT. This sequence encodes CAISEGGYGNTIYF.

The gene calls are TRBV5-1 and TRBJ2-7; 10 nucleotides match TRBD1. Germline V gene data show CDR1 as SGHRS and CDR2 as YFSETQ. V was clipped by 3 bases and J by 1 base; unmatched bases: 4. The CDR3 sequence is 15 residues long. The CDR3 loop reads CASSWRTGGSYEQYF. As DNA, the CDR3 is TGCGCCAGCAGCTGGAGGACAGGGGGGTCCTACGAGCAGTACTTC.

This clone showed up just once. The chain recombines TRBV23-1 with TRBJ2-7, with D tentatively TRBD1 (5 bases). TRBV23-1 is flagged as an ORF with uncertain function. The CDR3 has 14 amino acids. Trimming cost V 1 base and J 6 bases, with 13 bases left between them. The CDR3 here is CASSQLSRVREQYF. The CDR3 region has the DNA TGCGCCAGCAGTCAATTGTCCAGGGTCCGCGAGCAGTACTTC.

The chain is built from TRBV27 and TRBJ2-7; D unclear. V was trimmed by 5 bases and J by 0 bases, leaving 5 bases between them. Germline V gene lookup returns CDR1 MNHEY and CDR2 SMNVEV (reference sequence). The CDR3 has 12 amino acids. The DNA of the CDR3 is TGTGCCAGCAGTGGCACCTCCTACGAGCAGTACTTC. Its translation is CASSGTSYEQYF.

The chain carries TRBV9 and TRBJ2-2; D is possibly TRBD1 (6 bases). Deletions cut 0 bases from V and 6 bases from J, with 12 bases between. The length of the CDR3 is 15 residues. Germline values: CDR1 SGDLS, CDR2 YYNGEE. CDR3 protein: CASSVGGRGPGELFF. CDR3 nucleotides: TGTGCCAGCAGCGTAGGTGGCAGGGGACCCGGGGAGCTGTTTTTT.

Written as DNA, the CDR3 is TGCGCCAGCAGCCAAGAGGAGGGGACGGGGTATGGCTACACCTTC. This encodes CASSQEEGTGYGYTF. The gene calls are TRBV4-1 and TRBJ1-2; D may be TRBD1 (5 bases). Trimming cost V 0 bases and J 5 bases, with 13 bases left between them. Germline lookup yields CDR1 MGHRA and CDR2 YSYEKL. This CDR3 has 15 amino acids.

The V gene is TRBV11-2, the J gene TRBJ1-4, with TRBD1 matching over 9 bases. V lost 6 bases to trimming and J lost 11 bases; unmatched junction nucleotides: 13. Germline V gene data show CDR1 as SGHAT and CDR2 as FQNNGV. This CDR3 comprises 15 residues. In DNA form, the CDR3 reads TGTGCCAGCAGGAAACCGGGACAGGGAGTATCGAAACTGTTTTTT. This codes for CASRKPGQGVSKLFF. The full variable domain, with the rest looked up from reference TRBV11-2 and TRBJ1-4, is EAGVAQSPRYKIIEKRQSVAFWCNPISGHATLYWYQQILGQGPKLLIQFQNNGVVDDSQLPKDRFSAERLKGVDSTLKIQPAKLEDSAVYLCASRKPGQGVSKLFFGSGTQLSVL.

Only one count was recorded for this clone. J is TRBJ2-1 and V is TRBV7-6, with 9 bases aligning to TRBD2. CDR1 and CDR2 (germline): SGHVS, FNYEAQ. The CDR3 runs to 16 residues. With 1 base clipped from V and 5 bases from J, the junction kept 6 bases outside the gene matches. The CDR3 region is CASSLEASGDHNEQFF. The DNA for the CDR3 is TGTGCCAGCAGCTTAGAGGCTAGCGGGGACCACAATGAGCAGTTCTTC.

The V gene is TRBV5-4, the J gene TRBJ1-2, with 9 bases that match TRBD1. V lost 3 bases, J lost 4 bases, and 7 bases stayed unmatched. Germline CDR1 and CDR2: SGHNT and YYREEE (reference sequence). The CDR3 spans 15 residues. CDR3: CASSSGGTGIYGYTF. CDR3 nucleotides: TGTGCCAGCAGCTCCGGAGGGACAGGGATCTATGGCTACACCTTC.

The chain carries TRBV1 and TRBJ2-1; no check of the table's D call, TRBD2, against the DNA was made. TRBV1 is termed a pseudogene. The CDR3 is made up of 21 amino acids. CDR3 sequence (DNA): TGCACCAGCAGCCAAGATGGCCCCTCCAGCGGGAGTGGTACCTGGGTGAATGAGCAGTTCTTC. Residues: CTSSQDGPSSGSGTWVNEQFF.

The V call is TRBV19, the J call TRBJ2-2; D may be TRBD2 (5 bases). The V end lost 1 base, the J end lost 2 bases, and 11 bases lay between the germline ends. There are 16 residues in the CDR3. The germline V gene encodes CDR1 LNHDA and CDR2 SQIVND (reference sequence). The CDR3 region has the DNA TGTGCCAGTAGTATAGTTTCTAGCCTAAACACCGGGGAGCTGTTTTTT. It codes for CASSIVSSLNTGELFF.

The chain recombines TRBV9 with TRBJ1-2; 7 nucleotides match TRBD1. Germline CDR1 SGDLS, CDR2 YYNGEE. V trimming: 7 bases; J trimming: 0 bases; junction bases outside the gene matches: 12. The CDR3 is made up of 16 amino acids. For the CDR3, the DNA is TGTGCCAGCCCCCCGGGACAGACTACCACTAACTATGGCTACACCTTC. Translated, it gives CASPPGQTTTNYGYTF.

V gene TRBV6-5 combines with J gene TRBJ2-7, with D possibly TRBD1 on 6 matching bases. V lost 0 bases and J 7 bases, leaving 16 bases between the germline ends. Germline V gene sequence: CDR1 MNHEY, CDR2 SVGAGI. The CDR3 spans 15 residues. The CDR3 coding sequence is TGTGCCAGCAGTTACTCGCGTCTGGGGGCGCAGGAGCAGTACTTC. It encodes CASSYSRLGAQEQYF.

The chain's CDR3 is CASSAGIGTEAFF. The CDR3 nucleotides are TGTGCCAGCAGTGCGGGGATAGGGACTGAAGCTTTCTTT. The rearrangement joins TRBV2 to TRBJ1-1; D not certain. The CDR3 sequence is 13 residues long. Trimming stripped 4 bases from V and 5 bases from J, with 11 bases between. CDR1 is SNHLY, CDR2 FYNNEI, per germline.

The chain carries TRBV5-4 and TRBJ1-6, with D possibly matching TRBD1 (5 bases). Germline assignment: CDR1 SGHNT and CDR2 YYREEE (reference sequence). CDR3 length: 14 residues. Deletions cut 0 bases from V and 9 bases from J, with 10 bases between. CDR3 in amino acids: CASSLAGTGSPLHF. The CDR3 DNA sequence: TGTGCCAGCAGCTTGGCAGGGACTGGTTCACCCCTCCACTTT.

The rearrangement joins TRBV6-1 to TRBJ1-5; D not certain. The germline V gene encodes CDR1 MNHNS and CDR2 SASEGT. V was trimmed by 2 bases and J by 1 base, leaving 12 bases between them. The CDR3 contains 16 residues. The CDR3 nucleotides are TGTGCCAGCAGTGAAATTTTCTCCTCCAGCAATCAGCCCCAGCATTTT. Its protein is CASSEIFSSSNQPQHF.

The chain carries TRBV27 and TRBJ1-5, with TRBD1 matching over 7 bases. This CDR3 contains 14 residues. Germline CDR1 and CDR2: MNHEY and SMNVEV (reference sequence). Unmatched junction bases numbered 1, after V lost 3 bases and J lost 2 bases. The CDR3 is CASSFGTGNQPQHF. CDR3 nucleotides: TGTGCCAGCAGTTTTGGGACAGGCAATCAGCCCCAGCATTTT.

The chain joins TRBV6-5 to TRBJ2-6; tentative D call: TRBD2 (5 bases). Germline values: CDR1 MNHEY, CDR2 SVGAGI. The CDR3 is 15 amino acids. Trimming left V 6 bases short and J 4 bases short, with 13 bases between. CDR3 sequence: CASRGLRVGANVLTF. The CDR3 bases are TGTGCCAGCAGGGGATTGAGGGTAGGGGCCAACGTCCTGACTTTC.

V and J are TRBV4-2 and TRBJ2-5; 9 nucleotides line up with TRBD2. CDR1 LGHNA and CDR2 YNFKEQ come from the germline V gene. With V trimmed by 1 base and J by 2 bases, 5 bases remained unmatched. The CDR3 has 16 amino acids. The CDR3 coding sequence is TGTGCCAGCAGCCAAGTCAGCGGGGGGACACAAGAGACCCAGTACTTC. Amino acids: CASSQVSGGTQETQYF.